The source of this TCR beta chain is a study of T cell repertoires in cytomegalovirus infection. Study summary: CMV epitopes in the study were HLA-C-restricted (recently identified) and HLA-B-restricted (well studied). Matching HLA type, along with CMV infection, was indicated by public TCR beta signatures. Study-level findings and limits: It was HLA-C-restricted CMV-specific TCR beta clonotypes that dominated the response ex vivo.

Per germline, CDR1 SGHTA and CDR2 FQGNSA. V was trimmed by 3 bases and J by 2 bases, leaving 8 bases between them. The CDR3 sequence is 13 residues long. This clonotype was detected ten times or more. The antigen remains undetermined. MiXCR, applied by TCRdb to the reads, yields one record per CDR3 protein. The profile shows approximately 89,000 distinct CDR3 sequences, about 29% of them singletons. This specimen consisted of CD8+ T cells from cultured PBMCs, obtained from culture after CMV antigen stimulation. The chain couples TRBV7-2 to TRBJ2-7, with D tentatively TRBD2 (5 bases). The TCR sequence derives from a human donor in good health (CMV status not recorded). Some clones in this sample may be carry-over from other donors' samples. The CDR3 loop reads CASSLRETYEQYF. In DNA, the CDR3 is TGTGCCAGCAGCTTGAGGGAGACCTACGAGCAGTACTTC.